Listed below are T cell receptor beta chains from one sample, sequenced in a study of T-cell reconstitution after alpha-beta-depleted transplantation in children. One entry per CDR3 protein, called by TCRdb with MiXCR from the PCR reads. The sample has some 260,000 distinct CDR3 sequences; 24% are singletons. The sequencing here drew on PBMCs, mostly from graft donor cells, taken 360 days after TCRalphabeta/CD19-depleted stem cell transplant. These receptor sequences come from a female patient aged 2-9 years who had a stem cell transplant for congenital amegakaryocytic thrombocytopenia, so the T cells may come from the graft donor. Each CDR3 is given with its conserved first and last residue. The order of the fields is J gene, clone size, V gene, D gene, CDR3 DNA, CDR3 protein. A D gene is named only where the DNA matches it firmly. Clone size is stated in some rows and not others, as once, few, many or a class when expanded.

>TRBJ2-1|-|TRBV29-1|TRBD2
TGCAACCGAAGGACTAGCGGGAGGCCGTCCTACAATGAGCAGTTCTTC
CNRRTSGRPSYNEQFF
>TRBJ2-3|-|TRBV5-6|-
TGTGCCAGCGGACGACTCCGAGATACGCAGTATTTT
CASGRLRDTQYF
>TRBJ1-2|-|TRBV6-5|-
TGTGCCAGCAGTTACTCGATGGGACGGGATTATGGCTACACCTTC
CASSYSMGRDYGYTF
>TRBJ2-3|-|TRBV20-1|-
TGCAGTGTCAAGGAACGAGGACGGTGGGCAGATACGCAGTATTTT
CSVKERGRWADTQYF
>TRBJ1-2|few|TRBV20-1|-
TGCAGTGCTAGAAACGGGGCTGTCTATGGCTACACCTTC
CSARNGAVYGYTF
>TRBJ1-1|few|TRBV5-5|-
TGTGCCAGCAGCCGCGGGGTGAACACTGAAGCTTTCTTT
CASSRGVNTEAFF
>TRBJ1-2|many|TRBV18|TRBD1
TGTGCCAGCTCACCCACAGGGGACTATGGCTACACCTTC
CASSPTGDYGYTF
>TRBJ2-3|-|TRBV12-3/TRBV12-4|TRBD2
TGTGCCAGCAGCCCCGGGACTACCCCAGATACGCAGTATTTT
CASSPGTTPDTQYF
>TRBJ1-2|many|TRBV7-6|-
TGTGCCAGCAGCTTAGATCTTGATGCTTGGACCTTC
CASSLDLDAWTF
>TRBJ2-7|-|TRBV7-2|-
TGTGCCAGCAGCAAACAAGTATTCGACGAGCAGTACTTC
CASSKQVFDEQYF
>TRBJ2-1|few|TRBV9|TRBD2
TGTGCCAGCAGCGTATCGCCGGGACTAGTGTTCGGTGAGCAGTTCTTC
CASSVSPGLVFGEQFF
>TRBJ1-1|-|TRBV4-1|TRBD1
TGCGCCAGCAGCCAGGCCCGACCTCACAGGGGGGTAGACACTGAAGCTTTCTTT
CASSQARPHRGVDTEAFF
>TRBJ2-7|-|TRBV5-1|-
TGCGCCAGCAGCACCGGGCCTGGACAGAGCCTATACGAGCAGTACTTC
CASSTGPGQSLYEQYF
>TRBJ2-1|-|TRBV7-3|TRBD2
TGTGCCAGCAGCCCGAGGGCGGGAGACAATGAGCAGTTCTTC
CASSPRAGDNEQFF
>TRBJ2-5|-|TRBV20-1|-
TGCAGTGCAATTAGCGGAAAAAAAGAGACCCAGTACTTC
CSAISGKKETQYF
>TRBJ2-5|few|TRBV29-1|-
TGCAGCGTTGAGGGACTGGCGGAGACCCAGTACTTC
CSVEGLAETQYF
>TRBJ1-6|-|TRBV28|-
TGTGCCAGCATTAAGCCGAGCTCCTATAATTCACCCCTCCACTTT
CASIKPSSYNSPLHF
>TRBJ2-3|-|TRBV12-3/TRBV12-4|TRBD2
TGTGCCAGCAGTTCTAGCGGGGACTTTACAGATACGCAGTATTTT
CASSSSGDFTDTQYF
>TRBJ2-5|-|TRBV16|TRBD2
TGTGCCAGCAGCCAATCTGTTAGCGGGGGCTACCAAGAGACCCAGTACTTC
CASSQSVSGGYQETQYF
>TRBJ2-7|-|TRBV20-1|TRBD2
TGCAGTGCTAGAGTAACTAGCGCCTACGAGCAGTACTTC
CSARVTSAYEQYF
>TRBJ2-7|few|TRBV18|-
TGTGCCAGCTCACCCGGCCTCTCCTACGAGCAGTACTTC
CASSPGLSYEQYF
>TRBJ2-5|-|TRBV24-1|TRBD1
TGTGCCACCAGTGACTCCTCAGGGGGAAGCCAAGAGACCCAGTACTTC
CATSDSSGGSQETQYF
>TRBJ1-4|-|TRBV4-1|-
TGCGCCAGCAGCCAAGATGAGGGGGGCTGGGATGAAAAACTGTTTTTT
CASSQDEGGWDEKLFF
>TRBJ1-6|-|TRBV10-3|TRBD1
TGTGCCATCAGTGAGGCACCGGGACAGGGGAGCTCCTATAATTCACCCCTCCACTTT
CAISEAPGQGSSYNSPLHF
>TRBJ2-7|many|TRBV28|-
TGTGCCAGCAACGTGGGTTACGAGCAGTACTTC
CASNVGYEQYF
>TRBJ2-7|-|TRBV5-1|TRBD1
TGCGCCAGCAGCTCAGGACAGGGGGACATGGATGAGCAGTACTTC
CASSSGQGDMDEQYF
>TRBJ2-1|-|TRBV10-2|-
TGCGCCAGCAGTGATAGGTTTTGGGAAATTAGCTCCTACAATGAGCAGTTCTTC
CASSDRFWEISSYNEQFF
>TRBJ1-4|-|TRBV12-3/TRBV12-4|-
TGTGCCAGCAGTTTATATTCAGACGTAAGGGGTGAAAAACTGTTTTTT
CASSLYSDVRGEKLFF
>TRBJ2-5|-|TRBV28|-
TGTGCCAGAAGACGGCAGGGGAGATGGATGCAAGAGACCCAGTACTTC
CARRRQGRWMQETQYF
>TRBJ1-3|-|TRBV7-9|-
TGTGCCAGCAGCTTAACGGTTGGAAACACCATATATTTT
CASSLTVGNTIYF
>TRBJ1-3|few|TRBV6-1|TRBD1
TGTGCCAGCAGCCGACGCACAGGGGCGGGAAACACCATATATTTT
CASSRRTGAGNTIYF
>TRBJ2-1|few|TRBV28|TRBD2
TGTGCCAGCAGTTCCCGACTAGCAGGGCACTCCTACAATGAGCAGTTCTTC
CASSSRLAGHSYNEQFF
>TRBJ1-5|-|TRBV2|-
TGTGCCAGCCGAGGGGAGGGCAATCAGCCCCAGCATTTT
CASRGEGNQPQHF
>TRBJ1-4|-|TRBV28|-
TGTGCCAGCAGTTTTTCGGGTACCGAAAAACTGTTTTTT
CASSFSGTEKLFF
>TRBJ1-2|few|TRBV28|-
TGTGCCAGCAGTTCCCAGGGCCTCTATGGCTACACCTTC
CASSSQGLYGYTF
>TRBJ2-1|-|TRBV7-2|-
TGTGCCAGCAGAATAAAGGAGTTCTTC
CASRIKEFF
>TRBJ2-3|-|TRBV20-1|-
TGCAGTGCCAGAACCGGGACGGGGAAAGATACGCAGTATTTT
CSARTGTGKDTQYF
>TRBJ2-3|few|TRBV5-1|-
TGCGCCAGCAGCTTGGTCTCGCATCTAGCAGATACGCAGTATTTT
CASSLVSHLADTQYF
>TRBJ2-3|-|TRBV19|TRBD2
TGTGCCAGCCGGACTAGCGGGAGGAAAGATACGCAGTATTTT
CASRTSGRKDTQYF
>TRBJ1-2|-|TRBV5-1|TRBD1
TGCGCCAGCAGCGTGACAGGGGGGGAGTATGGCTACACCTTC
CASSVTGGEYGYTF
>TRBJ1-2|-|TRBV28|-
TGTGCCAGCATCCCTTGGGGGGCTCTGATCAGTGATGGCTACACCTTC
CASIPWGALISDGYTF
>TRBJ2-1|few|TRBV5-1|-
TGCGCCAGCAGCCTCCAGGACTACAATGAGCAGTTCTTC
CASSLQDYNEQFF
>TRBJ2-3|few|TRBV4-2|TRBD2
TGTGCCAGCAGCCAAGTAGGGACTAGCGGGAGGTCAGATACGCAGTATTTT
CASSQVGTSGRSDTQYF
>TRBJ1-1|-|TRBV27|-
TGTGCCAGCAGTTTAACAGGGATCCCGACTGCTGAAGCTTTCTTT
CASSLTGIPTAEAFF
>TRBJ2-1|-|TRBV20-1|TRBD1
TGCAGTGCTAGCATAGAGTTAGGACAGGGGTTGGATGAGCAGTTCTTC
CSASIELGQGLDEQFF
>TRBJ2-2|-|TRBV3-1|-
TGTGCCAGCAGCCAAGACCTGGCGGCGGCCACCGGGGAGCTGTTTTTT
CASSQDLAAATGELFF
>TRBJ2-7|many|TRBV10-2|TRBD2
TGCGCCAGCACGAGACTAGCGGCTTACTCCTACGAGCAGTACTTC
CASTRLAAYSYEQYF
>TRBJ2-1|few|TRBV30|-
TGTGCCTGGAGCGATTCTACAGAGCAGTTCTTC
CAWSDSTEQFF
>TRBJ2-1|-|TRBV12-3/TRBV12-4|-
TGTGCCAGCAGTTTGGGGCACCGGGGAATAGGATATGGCAATGAGCAGTTCTTC
CASSLGHRGIGYGNEQFF
>TRBJ2-1|many|TRBV4-1|-
TGCGCCAGCAGCCAAGATCACGGGGGTCCCGCTGAGCAGTTCTTC
CASSQDHGGPAEQFF
>TRBJ2-3|-|TRBV6-5|-
TGTGCCAGCAGTTACTCGAGGGCAGATACGCAGTATTTT
CASSYSRADTQYF